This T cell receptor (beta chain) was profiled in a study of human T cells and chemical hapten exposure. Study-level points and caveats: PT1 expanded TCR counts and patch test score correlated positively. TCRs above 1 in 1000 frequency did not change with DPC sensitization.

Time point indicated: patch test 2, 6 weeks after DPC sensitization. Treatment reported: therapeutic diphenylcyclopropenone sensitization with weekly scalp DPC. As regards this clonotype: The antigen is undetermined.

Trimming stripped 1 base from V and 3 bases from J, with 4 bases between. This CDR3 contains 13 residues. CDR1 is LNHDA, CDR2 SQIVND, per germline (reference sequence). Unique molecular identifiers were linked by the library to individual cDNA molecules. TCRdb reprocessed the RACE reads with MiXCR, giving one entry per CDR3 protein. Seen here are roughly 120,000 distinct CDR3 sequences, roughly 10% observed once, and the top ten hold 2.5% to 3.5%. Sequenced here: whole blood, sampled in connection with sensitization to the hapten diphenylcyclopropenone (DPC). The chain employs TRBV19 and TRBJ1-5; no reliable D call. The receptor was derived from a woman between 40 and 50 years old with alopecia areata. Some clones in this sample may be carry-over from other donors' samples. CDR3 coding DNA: TGTGCCAGTAGTATAGGAGCCAATCAGCCCCAGCATTTT. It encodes CASSIGANQPQHF.